This section outlines one TCR beta chain sequence together with its context. The record originates from a study of blood T cell repertoires in COVID-19. Study in general: COVID-19 samples, acute and convalescent, were from the United States, Italy and Spain. T cells, B-cell-depleted T cells, or PBMCs provided the cDNA or gDNA that served as material.

Germline lookup yields CDR1 LNHDA and CDR2 SQIVND (reference sequence). The V and J ends lost 7 bases and 5 bases respectively, with 17 bases between them. This CDR3 has 14 residues. In the authors' workflow: Counts of nucleated cells, estimated from reference gene primer amplification, were obtained. The table came from immunoSEQ multiplex PCR; TCRdb's copy has only in-frame clones and leaves some out. V and J calls and clone size are those listed in that table; D and trimming were worked out from the DNA. The repertoire holds 35,000 to 45,000 clones, 75% to 85% seen once, with approximately 23% in the top ten.

The chain joins TRBV19 to TRBJ1-1, with D perhaps TRBD1 (6 bases). The sample comprised peripheral blood. This sequence originates from a man in his 70s with acute or convalescent COVID-19. CDR3 nucleotide sequence: TGTGCCAGTATCCTACAGGGTACCGGGACTGAAGCTTTCTTT. Translated: CASILQGTGTEAFF.